These 17 T cell receptor beta chains originate from one sample sequenced in a study of blood T cells in healthy people across ages. For the second PCR, which ran for about 6 to 11 cycles, a sample-barcoded 5' primer and a J-beta primer mix were used. In TCRdb, the 5' RACE reads were re-called with MiXCR into one record per CDR3 protein. The table records hundreds of thousands of distinct CDR3 sequences, about 45% of them present only once. The sequenced sample was blood. All receptors derive from a man older than 75 in good health.

The rearrangement joins TRBV4-3 to TRBJ2-3; 8 bases are shared with TRBD2. This CDR3 is built from 16 residues. Germline V gives CDR1 LGHNA, CDR2 YSLEER. V lost 3 bases, J lost 0 bases, and 5 bases stayed unmatched. In DNA form, the CDR3 reads TGCGCCAGCAGCCAGAATAGCGGGGCTAGCACAGATACGCAGTATTTT. Translated: CASSQNSGASTDTQYF.

This sequence joins TRBV6-4 and TRBJ2-1, with TRBD1 matching 8 bases. J was trimmed by 2 bases and V by 6 bases; bases with no gene match: 3. CDR3 length: 14 residues. CDR1 and CDR2 (germline): MRHNA, SNTAGT. As DNA, the CDR3 is TGTGCCAGCAGCGCAGGGGGCGCCTACAATGAGCAGTTCTTC. Its protein is CASSAGGAYNEQFF.

This clonotype was picked up many times. This chain's CDR3 is CASSHGGNEQYF. The CDR3 nucleotides are TGTGCCAGCAGTCACGGGGGGAACGAGCAGTACTTC. V and J are TRBV7-6 and TRBJ2-7, with TRBD2 matching over 7 bases. V lost 6 bases and J lost 5; bases outside the gene matches: 4. Germline V CDR1 and CDR2: SGHVS, FNYEAQ. CDR3 length equals 12 residues.

This clonotype was picked up a small number of times. The chain is built from TRBV5-1 and TRBJ2-1; D might be TRBD1 (5 bases). Per germline, CDR1 SGHRS and CDR2 YFSETQ. V was shortened by 2 bases and J by 3 bases, with 9 bases between the two germline ends. CDR3 length: 14 amino acids. The DNA for the CDR3 is TGCGCCAGCAGCTTACAGGTTGTCTACAATGAGCAGTTCTTC. It translates to CASSLQVVYNEQFF. The full variable domain, in which reference TRBV5-1 and TRBJ2-1 provide the parts outside the CDR3, is KAGVTQTPRYLIKTRGQQVTLSCSPISGHRSVSWYQQTPGQGLQFLFEYFSETQRNKGNFPGRFSGRQFSNSRSEMNVSTLELGDSALYLCASSLQVVYNEQFFGPGTRLTVL.

In nucleotides, the CDR3 is TGTGCCAGCAGTACGGACGAAGGGACCCCTCTATATGAGCAGTTCTTC. Translated: CASSTDEGTPLYEQFF. The chain links TRBV6-6 to TRBJ2-1, with D perhaps being TRBD1 or TRBD2 (5 bases each). Germline V CDR1 and CDR2: MNHNY, SVGAGI (reference sequence). V lost 5 bases, J lost 8 bases, and 22 bases lay in between. The CDR3 sequence is 16 residues long.

This clonotype was seen once. This chain links TRBV7-9 with TRBJ2-7; TRBD1 matches 11 bases. With 10 bases clipped from V and 5 bases from J, the junction kept 10 bases outside the gene matches. The CDR3 sequence is 14 residues long. The germline V gene has CDR1 SEHNR and CDR2 FQNEAQ (reference sequence). The CDR3 is CANSSRTGGDEQYF. CDR3 coding DNA: TGTGCCAACAGTTCCCGGACAGGGGGCGACGAGCAGTACTTC.

The chain recombines TRBV7-8 with TRBJ2-7; 9 nucleotides match TRBD2. V gave up 7 bases and J gave up 6 bases; unmatched junction bases: 10. The germline gives CDR1 SGHVS, CDR2 FQNEAQ. This CDR3 is built from 14 residues. The CDR3 DNA follows: TGTGCCAGCACCCTGGGTAGCGGGAGTCTCGAGCAGTACTTC. The encoded protein is CASTLGSGSLEQYF.

The chain has TRBV20-1 and TRBJ2-2; 8 bases are shared with TRBD1. V dropped 3 bases and J dropped 7; count of bases not matched to a gene: 16. The CDR3 loop spans 17 amino acids. Germline CDR1 reads DFQATT; CDR2 reads SNEGSKA (reference sequence). The CDR3 region has the DNA TGCAGTGCTAGCGTCCGTTTCGGGCAGGGGGCGTTCGGGGAGCTGTTTTTT. It codes for CSASVRFGQGAFGELFF.

This chain links TRBV15 with TRBJ2-5, with 9 bases identical to TRBD1. Germline V gene lookup returns CDR1 LNHNV and CDR2 YYDKDF (reference sequence). The CDR3 extends over 17 amino acids. V trimming: 4 bases; J trimming: 0 bases; junction bases outside the gene matches: 9. The CDR3, as DNA: TGTGCCACCAGCATCAGACAGGGGGGGATGTACCAAGAGACCCAGTACTTC. Translated, it gives CATSIRQGGMYQETQYF.

The chain carries TRBV6-6 and TRBJ1-5; D is perhaps TRBD1 (5 bases). Trimming left V 6 bases short and J 0 bases short, with 9 bases between. This CDR3 spans 14 amino acids. CDR1 is MNHNY and CDR2 is SVGAGI in the germline V gene (reference sequence). The CDR3 nucleotides are TGTGCCAGCAGCGGGAGGGGTAGCAATCAGCCCCAGCATTTT. It is translated as CASSGRGSNQPQHF.

The chain combines TRBV7-2 with TRBJ2-5, with D uncertain. This CDR3 has 14 residues. The V and J ends lost 9 bases and 0 bases respectively, with 14 bases between them. Germline lookup yields CDR1 SGHTA and CDR2 FQGNSA. DNA for the CDR3: TGTGCCAGTCAGAAGGACCAGAACCAAGAGACCCAGTACTTC. Residues: CASQKDQNQETQYF.

This clonotype was seen a handful of times. This sequence joins TRBV7-2 and TRBJ2-1; 7 nucleotides match TRBD2. Germline loops: CDR1 SGHTA, CDR2 FQGNSA. J lost 4 bases, V lost 6 bases, and 12 bases had no gene match. CDR3 size: 16 residues. The CDR3 nucleotides read TGTGCCAGCAGTTCCCGTCCGGGGGGACGATACAATGAGCAGTTCTTC. The encoded protein is CASSSRPGGRYNEQFF.

The V gene is TRBV6-2 or TRBV6-3, the J gene TRBJ2-7, with 9 bases matching TRBD1. TRBJ2-5 explains the end of the DNA better; the J call may be wrong. There are 15 residues in the CDR3. Germline V gene data show CDR1 as MNHEY and CDR2 as SVGEGT. The CDR3 DNA follows: TGTGCCAGCAGTTTCGCCGGGACAGGGATGGAGACCCAGTACTTC. Its protein is CASSFAGTGMETQYF.

This clonotype was counted a few times. In DNA form, the CDR3 reads TGTGCCAGCAGCTCAGAGGACTTCAGCGAGCAGTACTTC. Protein product: CASSSEDFSEQYF. The V and J genes are TRBV7-2 and TRBJ2-7; tentatively, D is TRBD2 (5 bases). CDR1 is SGHTA and CDR2 is FQGNSA in the germline V gene. The CDR3 runs 13 residues. Trimming shortened V by 4 bases and J by 6 bases, and 13 bases separated the two germline ends.

The V and J genes are TRBV12-3 or TRBV12-4 and TRBJ2-7; 7 bases fit TRBD1. CDR3 length equals 15 residues. With 6 bases clipped from V and 3 bases from J, the junction kept 11 bases outside the gene matches. The CDR3 loop reads CASRPTGERGYEQYF. CDR3 bases: TGTGCCAGCAGGCCCACAGGGGAACGGGGCTACGAGCAGTACTTC.

This clonotype was counted between two and nine times. This chain uses TRBV25-1 with TRBJ2-1; D might be TRBD2 (7 bases). Trimming left V 1 base short and J 5 bases short, with 18 bases between. Per the germline V gene, CDR1 is MGHDK and CDR2 is SYGVNS. The CDR3 length is 17 residues. The CDR3, as DNA: TGTGCCAGCAGTGAATTTGTGCGGGGGCCCAAGGACAATGAGCAGTTCTTC. As protein: CASSEFVRGPKDNEQFF.

This chain uses TRBV6-2 or TRBV6-3 with TRBJ2-1, with TRBD1 identical over 8 bases. This CDR3 comprises 17 residues. V was clipped by 5 bases and J by 3 bases; unmatched bases: 12. Germline V gene sequence: CDR1 MNHEY, CDR2 SVGEGT. Here the CDR3 DNA reads TGTGCCAGCAGTCTTACCGGCGGGACAGGTTACTACAATGAGCAGTTCTTC. It specifies CASSLTGGTGYYNEQFF.